Given below is one TCR beta chain in context. This clonotype was recorded a few times. Its antigen is unknown. Per-base qualities were not stored, and no clone one base away is much larger. Ficoll-Paque density gradient centrifugation was the method used to isolate PBMCs. The sequencer listed for this sample is Illumina NovaSeq 6000. Using 5'RACE with constant-segment primers, TCRalpha and TCRbeta cDNA libraries were constructed, with sample barcodes and unique molecular identifiers added in the process. RNA was extracted from every sample with Trizol reagent. Library amplification was performed in two PCR steps, and a second sample barcode and Illumina TruSeq adapters were introduced in the second step. Sequencing of the libraries was done on an Illumina NovaSeq, producing 2 x 150 bp paired-end reads. In the original analysis: The reads were demultiplexed and collapsed into UMI-guided consensus sequences using migec v1.2.7. Using mixcr v2.1.11, UMI consensuses were aligned to TRA and TRB V and J templates and then assembled into clonotypes. A clonotype was counted as expanded or contracted only if both edgeR and NoisET called the change significant, with noise models trained on biological replicates. For edgeR calls, the cutoffs were a false discovery rate-adjusted p below 0.01 and a log2 fold-change threshold of 1. As an exploratory analysis of dynamics, PCA with hierarchical clustering was applied to max-normalized trajectories of the 1000 most abundant clonotypes. The CD4 or CD8 phenotype of responding clones was assigned using the separately sequenced CD4+ and CD8+ repertoires. Using fastp at Q25 and MiXCR, TCRdb reprocessed the public reads and kept productive beta chains. Rows merge per CDR3 protein into single entries with the most common DNA and genes. The V and J calls and clone size come from TCRdb's table, not from the authors' own analysis. Within this sample are around 500,000 distinct CDR3 sequences, with roughly 20% of them counted one time only. 9% to 15% of the sample comes from the top ten.

These data belong to a study of T-cell memory formation after mild COVID-19 (dated by TCRdb to about 2021). In terms of the full investigation: TCR sequence clusters from the two donors were found to be largely donor specific. In a couple of donors, T-cell clones that expanded and contracted after mild COVID-19 were tracked by sequencing TCRalpha and TCRbeta repertoires over time. Two young, previously healthy adult volunteers made up the cohort, one male and one female. Overall study outcomes, separate from this receptor: Only a couple of mild cases were covered in the study, and larger cohorts including severe cases with pre-infection samples were considered necessary. The detection of some responding clones in pre-infection memory suggests that pre-existing cross-reactive memory T cells joined the SARS-CoV-2 response. SARS-CoV-2 specificity of the second-wave clones peaking on day 37 was not confirmed. Contracting CD4+ clones were located mainly in the CM and EM memory subsets, whereas CD8+ clones were found to be enriched in EMRA. Clones contracting from day 15 to 85 had balanced CD4/CD8 phenotypes, while a second wave expanding from day 15 to 37 was biased towards CD4+.

Including cysteine and phenylalanine, the CDR3 has 14 amino acids. The only DNA kept is the CDR3, 42 bases in frame from the first base. CDR1 and CDR2, per the germline V gene, are SGDLS and YYNGEE. Trimming costs V 0 bases and J 4 bases, and their ends lie 8 bases apart. The receptor comes from an adult woman who had mild COVID-19 (a few samples of this study predate the infection). The sample titles of this study are shuffled in the database, so cell type and time point are left out; the donor was told from shared clones. What was sequenced was PBMCs or a T cell subset sorted from them (not recorded which). The sequence links TRBV9 to TRBJ2-1; the D gene cannot be resolved reliably. For the CDR3, the sequence is CASSVDGYYNEQFF. The DNA is as follows: TGTGCCAGCAGCGTAGACGGGTATTACAATGAGCAGTTCTTC.